These 22 T cell receptor beta chains were sequenced from one sample in a study of shared clonotypes between healthy human individuals. Using immunoSEQ multiplex PCR, the repertoire was profiled, and TCRdb retains in-frame clones only, with some absent. The sample yields over 2,000,000 clones, 93% seen once. Terminally differentiated effector memory CD45RA+ cells were left out of the naive CD8 fraction, which was CD45RO-negative and positively selected for CCR7. Sequencing was done on a sample of naive CD8+ T cells from PBMCs. These receptors were taken from a man in his late teens or twenties in good health. Some clones in this sample may be carry-over from other donors' samples.

This chain connects TRBV27 to TRBJ2-7; TRBD1 aligns across 9 bases. The CDR3 spans 16 residues. Trimming removed 3 bases from V and 2 bases from J; junction bases left unmatched: 8. Germline V CDR1 and CDR2: MNHEY, SMNVEV (reference sequence). CDR3 in DNA: TGTGCCAGCAGTTTTTTACCGGGACAGGGTCCCTACGAGCAGTACTTC. Amino acid sequence: CASSFLPGQGPYEQYF.

V usage is TRBV28 and J usage is TRBJ2-5, with D perhaps being TRBD1 or TRBD2 (5 bases each). Looked up from germline, CDR1 is MDHEN and CDR2 is SYDVKM. This CDR3 is 16 amino acids long. The V gene lost 1 base and the J gene lost 3 bases, with 15 bases spanning the gap. The CDR3 coding sequence is TGTGCCAGCAGTTTATTACCTGGGGACCGGAAAGAGACCCAGTACTTC. Translated, it gives CASSLLPGDRKETQYF.

This chain joins TRBV6-5 and TRBJ2-1, with a possible D match to TRBD1 (5 bases). This CDR3 spans 15 amino acids. The germline V gene has CDR1 MNHEY and CDR2 SVGAGI. The ends were cut back, 0 bases at V and 8 bases at J, with 14 bases in the middle. CDR3 region: CASSYSSGNADEQFF. CDR3 in DNA: TGTGCCAGCAGTTACTCGTCAGGGAATGCTGATGAGCAGTTCTTC.

The V call is TRBV7-6, the J call TRBJ2-7, with a weak D call TRBD2 (6 bases). Germline loops: CDR1 SGHVS, CDR2 FNYEAQ. Trimming shortened V by 5 bases and J by 0 bases, and 17 bases separated the two germline ends. This CDR3 region has 16 residues. The CDR3 nucleotides read TGTGCCAGCAGCCCCAATATAGCGGCCTTCTCCTACGAGCAGTACTTC. It is translated as CASSPNIAAFSYEQYF.

This clone was recorded once. The chain couples TRBV4-3 to TRBJ1-2; perhaps TRBD1 as D (6 bases). CDR3 length: 16 amino acids. Deletions cut 3 bases from V and 2 bases from J, with 16 bases between. Germline lookup yields CDR1 LGHNA and CDR2 YSLEER. The CDR3 sequence is CASSHLQGFLNYGYTF. The CDR3 DNA follows: TGCGCCAGCAGCCATCTACAGGGATTCCTGAACTATGGCTACACCTTC.

The gene calls are TRBV7-9 and TRBJ2-3, with D perhaps matching TRBD1 (5 bases). V was cut by 3 bases and J by 2 bases, with 12 bases left in between. The germline V gene has CDR1 SEHNR and CDR2 FQNEAQ (reference sequence). This CDR3 is built from 15 residues. The CDR3 bases are TGTGCCAGCAGCTTCGAGACAGACCTCACAGATACGCAGTATTTT. Amino acid sequence: CASSFETDLTDTQYF.

V usage is TRBV7-2 and J usage is TRBJ2-1, with TRBD2 as a possible D gene (5 bases). Germline lookup yields CDR1 SGHTA and CDR2 FQGNSA. The ends were cut back, 4 bases at V and 0 bases at J, with 16 bases in the middle. The CDR3 has 17 residues. The CDR3 reads CASSSAGRASSYNEQFF. The CDR3 DNA sequence: TGTGCCAGCAGCTCCGCGGGTAGGGCTAGCTCCTACAATGAGCAGTTCTTC.

J is TRBJ2-3 and V is TRBV18, with 11 bases fitting TRBD2. The CDR3 runs to 22 residues. CDR1 KGHSH and CDR2 LQKENI come from the germline V gene. The J segment lost 0 bases and the V segment lost 4 bases, leaving 21 bases of the junction unmatched. CDR3 sequence: CASSRETAAGLAERGSTDTQYF. Written as DNA, the CDR3 is TGTGCCAGCTCACGAGAGACAGCCGCGGGACTAGCGGAACGGGGGAGCACAGATACGCAGTATTTT.

The rearrangement uses TRBV2 and TRBJ2-7; 7 nucleotides align to TRBD2. This CDR3 is built from 14 residues. The germline gives CDR1 SNHLY, CDR2 FYNNEI. Losses at the gene ends were 3 bases for V and 2 bases for J; bases not matched to a gene: 4. CDR3 sequence reads: CASSDVGGTYEQYF. The CDR3 DNA reads as TGTGCCAGCAGTGATGTCGGGGGGACCTACGAGCAGTACTTC.

This clone was seen a single time. This sequence joins TRBV30 and TRBJ2-3; D might be TRBD2 (6 bases). The CDR3 is made up of 15 amino acids. Trimming left V 3 bases short and J 6 bases short, with 19 bases between. Germline values: CDR1 GTSNPN, CDR2 SVGIG (reference sequence). The CDR3 DNA is TGTGCCTGGAGGGGAGAGCGGGTGGCTTATGATACGCAGTATTTT. Its protein product is CAWRGERVAYDTQYF.

The chain recombines TRBV15 with TRBJ2-2, with 8 bases matching TRBD2. V was pared by 4 bases and J by 0 bases, with 7 bases of the junction left unmatched. The CDR3 covers 17 residues. CDR1 is LNHNV and CDR2 is YYDKDF in the germline V gene (reference sequence). The CDR3 DNA reads TGTGCCACCAGCACCTCGCCACTAGCGGCGAACACCGGGGAGCTGTTTTTT. Translation gives CATSTSPLAANTGELFF.

This clone was observed once. The CDR3 DNA sequence: TGTGCCAGCAGCCCCACTAGCGAGAACACCGGGGAGCTGTTTTTT. Translation: CASSPTSENTGELFF. This chain joins TRBV28 and TRBJ2-2; 7 bases align to TRBD2. The germline V gene encodes CDR1 MDHEN and CDR2 SYDVKM. This CDR3 has 15 residues. The junction had 5 bases not matched to a gene; V was cut back by 6 bases and J by 1 base.

Note on this clone: Other DNA sequences in the sample encode the same CDR3. The chain combines TRBV7-9 with TRBJ2-1; 8 bases line up with TRBD1. The CDR3 contains 14 residues. CDR1 and CDR2 (germline): SEHNR, FQNEAQ (reference sequence). Trimming cost V 6 bases and J 6 bases; bases outside gene matches: 7. The CDR3 here is CASSLLTGGNEQFF. In DNA form, the CDR3 reads TGTGCCAGCAGTCTACTAACAGGGGGCAATGAGCAGTTCTTC.

About this clone: Other DNA sequences in the sample encode the same CDR3. The chain combines TRBV10-3 with TRBJ1-1, with D maybe TRBD1 (5 bases). V shed 3 bases and J shed 5 bases, with 13 bases lying between them. Germline CDR1 ENHRY, CDR2 SYGVKD. This CDR3 spans 14 amino acids. The CDR3 nucleotides read TGTGCCATCAGTGATCAGGGAAGTAGAACTGAAGCTTTCTTT. The encoded protein is CAISDQGSRTEAFF.

In the case of this clone: Other nucleotide sequences from this sample produce the same CDR3. This chain joins TRBV27 and TRBJ2-1; 9 bases align to TRBD1. The CDR3 runs to 15 residues. The germline CDR1 and CDR2 sequences are MNHEY and SMNVEV (reference sequence). J was trimmed by 4 bases and V by 3 bases; bases with no gene match: 4. The CDR3 DNA reads TGTGCCAGCAGTTTCGTCGGGACAGGGTACAATGAGCAGTTCTTC. Residues: CASSFVGTGYNEQFF.

The genes are TRBV28 and TRBJ1-1; D remains unclear. The germline V gene has CDR1 MDHEN and CDR2 SYDVKM. V lost 6 bases to trimming and J lost 1 base, with 6 bases between them. The CDR3 loop spans 12 amino acids. The CDR3 DNA sequence: TGTGCCAGCAGCGAACAGAACACTGAAGCTTTCTTT. Protein sequence: CASSEQNTEAFF.

The chain recombines TRBV19 with TRBJ2-2; tentatively, D is TRBD1 or TRBD2 (5 bases each). Trimming shortened V by 11 bases and J by 13 bases, and 17 bases separated the two germline ends. Germline CDR1 is LNHDA and CDR2 is SQIVND (reference sequence). The CDR3 extends over 11 amino acids. CDR3 protein: CASTGQLRLFF. CDR3 nucleotides: TGTGCCTCAACGGGGCAGCTAAGGCTGTTTTTT.

CDR3 sequence reads: CASSGLGGVTDTQYF. CDR3 nucleotide sequence: TGTGCCAGCAGCGGTTTAGGGGGCGTCACAGATACGCAGTATTTT. The chain links TRBV9 to TRBJ2-3; the match to TRBD1 covers 7 bases. The length of the CDR3 is 15 residues. V gave up 3 bases and J gave up 2 bases; unmatched junction bases: 6. Germline CDR1 is SGDLS and CDR2 is YYNGEE.

The chain combines TRBV10-2 with TRBJ1-1; no clear D. The CDR3 length is 12 residues. CDR1 is WSHSY, CDR2 SAAADI, per germline. V lost 7 bases and J 3 bases, leaving 9 bases between the germline ends. The CDR3 loop reads CASKGVDTEAFF. CDR3 nucleotide sequence: TGCGCCAGCAAGGGTGTGGACACTGAAGCTTTCTTT.

A single count supports this clone. This sequence joins TRBV11-2 and TRBJ2-7; 9 positions agree with TRBD1. J was trimmed by 4 bases and V by 0 bases; bases with no gene match: 1. CDR1 is SGHAT and CDR2 is FQNNGV in the germline V gene. CDR3 length: 14 residues. CDR3 loop: CASSLEQGAYEQYF. DNA for the CDR3: TGTGCCAGCAGCTTAGAACAGGGGGCGTACGAGCAGTACTTC.

This chain connects TRBV6-1 to TRBJ1-1; no definite D call. This CDR3 region has 13 residues. CDR1 and CDR2 from the germline V gene are MNHNS and SASEGT. Trimming took off 5 bases at V and 0 bases at J, with 7 bases between the two ends. CDR3 loop: CASSPFMNTEAFF. The CDR3 DNA reads TGTGCCAGCAGTCCCTTTATGAACACTGAAGCTTTCTTT.

This sequence joins TRBV2 and TRBJ1-1; possibly TRBD1 for D (6 bases). Germline V gene lookup returns CDR1 SNHLY and CDR2 FYNNEI. The CDR3 is 17 residues long. V was clipped by 8 bases and J by 0 bases, with 22 bases between them. The CDR3 DNA is TGTGCCAGCGACATCAACGTCGACGGGGGGCTGAACACTGAAGCTTTCTTT. The encoded protein is CASDINVDGGLNTEAFF.